One and the same sample provided the 8 T cell receptor beta chains below, sequenced in a study of shared clonotypes between healthy human individuals. The method was immunoSEQ multiplex PCR; TCRdb's version includes in-frame clones alone and lacks a portion of them. The top ten clones hold approximately 1.2% of a sample with approximately 1,500,000 clones, more than 95% of them seen once. The sample comprised naive CD4+ T cells sorted from blood. The subset denotes: CD45RA+ positively selected. The source of these receptors is a man aged 25-40 years in good health.

J is TRBJ2-7 and V is TRBV7-9; D gene unclear. The CDR3 runs 16 residues. V lost 4 bases, J lost 2 bases, and 18 bases lay in between. CDR1 and CDR2 (germline): SEHNR, FQNEAQ (reference sequence). CDR3 loop: CASSSQKGYRPYEQYF. CDR3 nucleotides: TGTGCCAGCAGCTCGCAAAAGGGCTACAGACCCTACGAGCAGTACTTC.

V gene TRBV25-1 combines with J gene TRBJ2-7; TRBD1 agrees at 8 bases. Germline CDR1 and CDR2: MGHDK and SYGVNS. The trim removed 1 base at V and 5 bases at J, leaving 10 bases unmatched. There are 16 residues in the CDR3. The CDR3 sequence: CASSEFRADRANEQYF. The CDR3 DNA reads as TGTGCCAGCAGTGAATTTCGGGCGGACAGGGCAAACGAGCAGTACTTC.

This clone appeared once. CDR3 amino acids: CASSQLSIQREFDEQFF. As DNA, the CDR3 is TGTGCCAGCAGCCAGTTAAGTATCCAGCGGGAGTTCGATGAGCAGTTCTTC. This chain connects TRBV4-2 to TRBJ2-1, with 8 nucleotides matching TRBD2. Trimming at V came to 3 bases and at J to 8 bases, leaving 15 bases not matched to a gene. This CDR3 has 17 residues. CDR1 LGHNA and CDR2 YNFKEQ come from the germline V gene.

This chain connects TRBV4-2 to TRBJ2-1; 8 bases line up with TRBD2. The CDR3 totals 16 residues. Trimming took 0 bases from V and 6 from J; bases not matched to a gene: 7. From germline, CDR1 is LGHNA and CDR2 YNFKEQ. The CDR3 protein is CASSQDIREGRNEQFF. The CDR3 DNA reads TGTGCCAGCAGCCAAGATATTCGGGAGGGCCGCAATGAGCAGTTCTTC.

The V call is TRBV19, the J call TRBJ2-1; 12 bases match TRBD2. Unmatched junction bases numbered 10, after V lost 3 bases and J lost 4 bases. Germline V gene data show CDR1 as LNHDA and CDR2 as SQIVND (reference sequence). There are 18 residues in the CDR3. CDR3 DNA sequence: TGTGCCAGTAGTATTATCCAGACTAGCGGGAGAGCATACAATGAGCAGTTCTTC. This translates into CASSIIQTSGRAYNEQFF.

The rearrangement joins TRBV5-1 to TRBJ2-3; no definite D call. V dropped 4 bases and J dropped 4 bases, with 4 bases sitting between them. CDR1 and CDR2 (germline): SGHRS, YFSETQ. CDR3 length: 11 amino acids. The DNA of the CDR3 is TGCGCCAGCAGCGCGGCAGATACGCAGTATTTT. This translates into CASSAADTQYF.

The genes are TRBV7-6 and TRBJ2-6; a possible D gene is TRBD2 (7 bases). V lost 5 bases, J lost 4 bases, and 9 bases lay in between. This CDR3 is 14 amino acids long. CDR1 and CDR2 from the germline V gene are SGHVS and FNYEAQ. Here the CDR3 reads CASSGGAGANVLTF. The CDR3 nucleotides read TGTGCCAGCAGCGGGGGGGCCGGGGCCAACGTCCTGACTTTC. Together with reference TRBV7-6 and TRBJ2-6, the CDR3 gives the full variable domain: GAGVSQSPRYKVTKRGQDVALRCDPISGHVSLYWYRQALGQGPEFLTYFNYEAQQDKSGLPNDRFSAERPEGSISTLTIQRTEQRDSAMYRCASSGGAGANVLTFGAGSRLTVL.

V gene TRBV11-2 combines with J gene TRBJ2-7; 8 positions agree with TRBD1. This CDR3 spans 15 amino acids. Germline CDR1 is SGHAT and CDR2 is FQNNGV. Trimming cost V 3 bases and J 2 bases; bases outside gene matches: 6. CDR3 residues: CASSLRRGRTYEQYF. CDR3 coding DNA: TGTGCCAGCAGCTTGCGCAGGGGGCGAACCTACGAGCAGTACTTC. Filled out from reference TRBV11-2 and TRBJ2-7, the complete variable domain reads EAGVAQSPRYKIIEKRQSVAFWCNPISGHATLYWYQQILGQGPKLLIQFQNNGVVDDSQLPKDRFSAERLKGVDSTLKIQPAKLEDSAVYLCASSLRRGRTYEQYFGPGTRLTVT.